This T cell receptor (beta chain) was profiled in a study of T cell changes during pregnancy in multiple sclerosis. The V end was cut by 8 bases, the J end by 5 bases, with 21 bases between. The germline gives CDR1 SQVTM, CDR2 ANQGSEA. The CDR3 is made up of 14 amino acids. This table comes from immunoSEQ multiplex PCR, and its TCRdb copy is limited to in-frame clones, with some not included. The table shows roughly 100,000 clones, with roughly 89% occurring only once. The clonotype comes from a female donor in good health, enrolled as a control in a pregnancy study. The input for sequencing was peripheral blood, taken after pregnancy. The chain employs TRBV29-1 and TRBJ2-5, with TRBD1 as a possible D gene (5 bases). As DNA, the CDR3 is TGCAGCTTTACTGAGCGAAGGGCAGGGGAGACCCAGTACTTC. Its translation is CSFTERRAGETQYF.